This T cell receptor beta chain was sequenced for a study of blood T cell repertoires in COVID-19. Study context: Both acute and convalescent COVID-19 samples were obtained from the United States, Italy and Spain.

Germline-derived CDR1 and CDR2 are DFQATT and SNEGSKA (reference sequence). This CDR3 spans 11 amino acids. Clones were sequenced by immunoSEQ multiplex PCR, and TCRdb holds only the in-frame ones, with some missing. This sample carries approximately 77,000 clones, more than 80% of them seen once, and the ten largest clones take 4% to 5.5%. Sequencing used peripheral blood. This clonotype was sampled from a woman aged 70 to 79 with acute or convalescent COVID-19. This rearrangement joins TRBV20-1 to TRBJ1-1; weak D call: TRBD1 (5 bases). The CDR3 DNA reads as TGCACAGTAGGGGAGGGCACTGAAGCTTTCTTT. Protein product: CTVGEGTEAFF.